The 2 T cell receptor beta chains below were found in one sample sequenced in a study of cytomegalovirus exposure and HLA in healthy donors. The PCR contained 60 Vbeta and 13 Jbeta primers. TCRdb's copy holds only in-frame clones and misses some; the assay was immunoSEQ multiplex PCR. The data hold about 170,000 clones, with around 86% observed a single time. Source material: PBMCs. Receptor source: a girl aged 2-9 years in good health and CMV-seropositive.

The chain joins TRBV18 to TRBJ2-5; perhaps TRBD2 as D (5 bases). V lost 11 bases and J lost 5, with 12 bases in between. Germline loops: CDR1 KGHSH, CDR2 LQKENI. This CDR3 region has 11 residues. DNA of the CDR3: TGTGCCTGTGCAGGCGGGGAGACCCAGTACTTC. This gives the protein CACAGGETQYF.

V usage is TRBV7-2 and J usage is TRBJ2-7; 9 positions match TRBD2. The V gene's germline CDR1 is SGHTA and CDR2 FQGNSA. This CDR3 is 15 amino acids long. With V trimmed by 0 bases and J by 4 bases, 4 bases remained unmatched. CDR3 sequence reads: CASSLAAGGGYEQYF. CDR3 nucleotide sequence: TGTGCCAGCAGCTTAGCAGCGGGAGGTGGTTACGAGCAGTACTTC.